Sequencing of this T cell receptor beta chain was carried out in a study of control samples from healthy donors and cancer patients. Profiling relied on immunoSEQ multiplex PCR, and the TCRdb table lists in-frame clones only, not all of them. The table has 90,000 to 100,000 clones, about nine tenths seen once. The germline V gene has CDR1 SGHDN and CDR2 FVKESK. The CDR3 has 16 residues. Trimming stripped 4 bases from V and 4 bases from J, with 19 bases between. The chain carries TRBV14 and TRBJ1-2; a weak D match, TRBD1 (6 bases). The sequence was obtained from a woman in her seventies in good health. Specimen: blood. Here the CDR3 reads CASSPRTEEFGYGYTF. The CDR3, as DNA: TGTGCCAGCAGCCCTCGGACAGAAGAGTTTGGCTATGGCTACACCTTC.